Below are 20 T cell receptor beta chains sequenced from a single sample in a study of blood T cell repertoires in COVID-19 (TCRdb year 2020). The protocol used for the library was the immunoSEQ multiplex PCR assay. The clones in this table, taken by TCRdb from immuneACCESS, are in-frame only. Not every clone is retained; where verified, under half of the shortfall comes from an unresolved V gene, and the cause of the rest is unknown. Present in this sample are some 30,000 clones, approximately 88% of which were seen just once. The ten largest account for around 3.5% of the sample. What was sequenced was peripheral blood. These receptors came from a human donor in a cohort sampled during active COVID-19.

The rearrangement joins TRBV7-9 to TRBJ1-4; 10 positions agree with TRBD1. The germline V gene encodes CDR1 SEHNR and CDR2 FQNEAQ (reference sequence). The CDR3 has 15 amino acids. With V trimmed by 5 bases and J by 8 bases, 8 bases remained unmatched. The CDR3 here is CASSPWTGGEEKLFF. CDR3 DNA sequence: TGTGCCAGCAGCCCCTGGACAGGGGGAGAGGAAAAACTGTTTTTT.

This clone has a single count. The rearrangement joins TRBV3-1 (or the pseudogene TRBV3-2) to TRBJ2-3; D is perhaps TRBD2 (6 bases). The V end lost 0 bases, the J end lost 6 bases, and 13 bases lay between the germline ends. This CDR3 contains 15 residues. CDR1 and CDR2 from the germline V gene are LGHDT and YNNKEL (reference sequence). CDR3 bases: TGTGCCAGCAGCCAAGAACTAACTAGCTGGGATACGCAGTATTTT. Its translation is CASSQELTSWDTQYF.

The chain couples TRBV5-4 to TRBJ2-3, with TRBD1 identical over 7 bases. This CDR3 has 15 residues. Trimming removed 4 bases from V and 3 bases from J; junction bases left unmatched: 8. Germline V lookup: CDR1 SGHNT, CDR2 YYREEE (reference sequence). As DNA, the CDR3 is TGTGCCAGCAGCCGAGACAGGGTGGGGACAGATACGCAGTATTTT. This gives the protein CASSRDRVGTDTQYF.

This chain joins TRBV5-4 and TRBJ2-3; 11 nucleotides align to TRBD2. V lost 4 bases, J lost 2 bases, and 6 bases stayed unmatched. The CDR3 is 16 residues long. Germline CDR1 is SGHNT and CDR2 is YYREEE (reference sequence). In DNA form, the CDR3 reads TGTGCCAGCAGCACGAGACTAGCGGGGATCACAGATACGCAGTATTTT. Translation gives CASSTRLAGITDTQYF. Full variable domain (remainder filled in from reference TRBV5-4 and TRBJ2-3): ETGVTQSPTHLIKTRGQQVTLRCSSQSGHNTVSWYQQALGQGPQFIFQYYREEENGRGNFPPRFSGLQFPNYSSELNVNALELDDSALYLCASSTRLAGITDTQYFGPGTRLTVL.

This clone was seen a few times. The J gene is TRBJ1-5, the V gene TRBV7-9; D ambiguous. Trimming removed 3 bases at V and 2 bases at J, with 11 bases between. This CDR3 spans 15 amino acids. Germline CDR1 is SEHNR and CDR2 is FQNEAQ (reference sequence). CDR3 in amino acids: CASSFDLGGNQPQHF. CDR3 DNA sequence: TGTGCCAGCAGCTTCGACCTCGGGGGCAATCAGCCCCAGCATTTT.

V is TRBV19 and J is TRBJ2-1, with 7 nucleotides matching TRBD1. The V gene's germline CDR1 is LNHDA and CDR2 SQIVND (reference sequence). V was clipped by 0 bases and J by 7 bases; unmatched bases: 6. The CDR3 is made up of 15 amino acids. Here the CDR3 reads CASSIDSGGVNEQFF. CDR3 nucleotides: TGTGCCAGTAGTATAGACTCAGGGGGAGTAAATGAGCAGTTCTTC. The full variable domain, its missing parts supplied by reference TRBV19 and TRBJ2-1, is DGGITQSPKYLFRKEGQNVTLSCEQNLNHDAMYWYRQDPGQGLRLIYYSQIVNDFQKGDIAEGYSVSREKKESFPLTVTSAQKNPTAFYLCASSIDSGGVNEQFFGPGTRLTVL.

The chain recombines TRBV18 with TRBJ2-1; maybe TRBD1 (5 bases). Deletions cut 6 bases from V and 5 bases from J, with 14 bases between. CDR3 length: 14 amino acids. Germline CDR1 and CDR2: KGHSH and LQKENI. CDR3 region: CASSPKVGDNEQFF. The DNA of the CDR3 is TGTGCCAGCTCCCCTAAGGTAGGGGACAATGAGCAGTTCTTC.

This clone was detected once. The J gene is TRBJ2-2, the V gene TRBV9; D unclear. This CDR3 is built from 12 residues. Trimming pared 0 bases from V and 6 bases from J, leaving 3 bases between. Germline V gene data show CDR1 as SGDLS and CDR2 as YYNGEE. CDR3 sequence (DNA): TGTGCCAGCAGCGTAGTAGCCGGGGAGCTGTTTTTT. Translating it yields CASSVVAGELFF.

This chain links TRBV10-3 with TRBJ1-6, with D perhaps TRBD1 (5 bases). Germline V gene sequence: CDR1 ENHRY, CDR2 SYGVKD. The CDR3 length is 15 residues. V was pared by 0 bases and J by 6 bases, with 9 bases between. The CDR3 loop reads CAISESSRGNSPLHF. In nucleotides, the CDR3 is TGTGCCATCAGTGAGTCGTCTAGGGGTAATTCACCCCTCCACTTT.

The count of this clone is one. This rearrangement joins TRBV30 to TRBJ1-2; D is uncertain. Germline CDR1 GTSNPN, CDR2 SVGIG (reference sequence). Trimming removed 3 bases at V and 7 bases at J, with 18 bases between. The CDR3 loop spans 14 amino acids. The CDR3 sequence is CAWRLNPGSGGYTF. CDR3 in DNA: TGTGCCTGGAGACTAAATCCGGGGTCCGGTGGCTACACCTTC.

This clone is medium-sized (0.01 to 0.1%) within its sample. The chain has TRBV12-3 or TRBV12-4 and TRBJ1-2; 7 positions agree with TRBD1. This CDR3 comprises 12 residues. With V trimmed by 8 bases and J by 4 bases, 4 bases remained unmatched. The CDR3 nucleotides read TGTGCCAGCGGGACAGTACTCTATGGCTACACCTTC. This codes for CASGTVLYGYTF.

J is TRBJ2-3 and V is TRBV4-3; tentatively, D is TRBD1 (6 bases). The CDR3 has 14 amino acids. In germline, CDR1 is LGHNA, CDR2 YSLEER. V shed 0 bases and J shed 4 bases, with 8 bases lying between them. CDR3 region: CASSQEQGADTQYF. CDR3 DNA: TGCGCCAGCAGCCAAGAACAGGGTGCAGATACGCAGTATTTT.

This chain uses TRBV5-6 with TRBJ2-2; D is perhaps TRBD1 (6 bases). V was trimmed by 4 bases and J by 6 bases, leaving 13 bases between them. The CDR3 totals 14 residues. The V gene's germline CDR1 is SGHDT and CDR2 YYEEEE. The CDR3 DNA reads as TGTGCCAGCAGCCCCCAGGGGTTCGCCGGGGAGCTGTTTTTT. It yields the protein CASSPQGFAGELFF.

V and J are TRBV4-2 and TRBJ2-3; the match to TRBD1 covers 7 bases. Looked up from germline, CDR1 is LGHNA and CDR2 is YNFKEQ. With V trimmed by 8 bases and J by 8 bases, 16 bases remained unmatched. This CDR3 spans 15 amino acids. The CDR3 DNA is TGTGCCAGCCGTCAAGGGACAGACCCGGCGGGTACGCAGTATTTT. Residues: CASRQGTDPAGTQYF.

This chain links TRBV3-1 (or the pseudogene TRBV3-2) with TRBJ1-3, with D unclear. V lost 2 bases to trimming and J lost 2 bases, with 7 bases between them. The CDR3 is 14 residues long. The germline V gene encodes CDR1 LGHDT and CDR2 YNNKEL (reference sequence). The DNA for the CDR3 is TGTGCCAGCAGCCAACCCTCGGCTGGAAACACCATATATTTT. Its protein is CASSQPSAGNTIYF.

The gene calls are TRBV5-1 and TRBJ1-6, with 8 bases lining up with TRBD1. CDR1 is SGHRS and CDR2 is YFSETQ in the germline V gene. V was pared by 4 bases and J by 10 bases, with 13 bases of the junction left unmatched. CDR3 length equals 16 residues. CDR3 sequence: CASSNSGAQGGSPLHF. In DNA, the CDR3 is TGCGCCAGCAGCAATTCGGGGGCACAGGGGGGATCACCCCTCCACTTT.

This clone has only one observation. V is TRBV18 and J is TRBJ2-7; maybe TRBD2 (6 bases). The CDR3 runs 14 residues. The V end lost 3 bases, the J end lost 5 bases, and 14 bases lay between the germline ends. The germline gives CDR1 KGHSH, CDR2 LQKENI. In nucleotides, the CDR3 is TGTGCCAGCTCACCCCGCTTTGGCGGGAACGAGCAGTACTTC. Its protein is CASSPRFGGNEQYF.

The table lists this clone with a count of one. The J gene is TRBJ2-3, the V gene TRBV15; a weak D match, TRBD2 (7 bases). CDR1 and CDR2 (germline): LNHNV, YYDKDF (reference sequence). The length of the CDR3 is 14 residues. Between the trimmed V and J ends, which lost 8 bases and 2 bases, there was a span of 14 bases. CDR3 sequence: CATSPGGTTDTQYF. The CDR3 DNA reads as TGTGCCACCTCACCGGGGGGCACCACAGATACGCAGTATTTT.

The V call is TRBV6-6, the J call TRBJ1-2, with 9 bases fitting TRBD1. With 1 base clipped from V and 3 bases from J, the junction kept 6 bases outside the gene matches. Germline V gene data show CDR1 as MNHNY and CDR2 as SVGAGI (reference sequence). The length of the CDR3 is 16 residues. This CDR3 reads CASSYLGDREDYGYTF. The DNA for the CDR3 is TGTGCCAGCAGTTACTTAGGGGACAGGGAAGACTATGGCTACACCTTC.

The V call is TRBV9, the J call TRBJ2-5, with TRBD1 matching over 8 bases. CDR1 SGDLS and CDR2 YYNGEE come from the germline V gene. Trimming took 2 bases from V and 4 from J; bases not matched to a gene: 10. The CDR3 totals 16 residues. The DNA for the CDR3 is TGTGCCAGCAGCGTGGGGACAGGTGGTTATGGAGAGACCCAGTACTTC. Translated, it gives CASSVGTGGYGETQYF.